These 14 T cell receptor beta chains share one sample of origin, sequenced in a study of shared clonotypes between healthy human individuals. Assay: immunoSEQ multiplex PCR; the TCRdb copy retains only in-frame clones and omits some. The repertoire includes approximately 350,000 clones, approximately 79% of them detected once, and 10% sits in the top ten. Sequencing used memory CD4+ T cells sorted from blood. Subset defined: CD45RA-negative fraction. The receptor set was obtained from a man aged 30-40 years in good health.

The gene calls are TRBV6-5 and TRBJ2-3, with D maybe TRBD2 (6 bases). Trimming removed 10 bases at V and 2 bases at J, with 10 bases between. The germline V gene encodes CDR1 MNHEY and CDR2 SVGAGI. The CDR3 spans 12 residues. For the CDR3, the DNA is TGTGCCACCCGGGGGTACACAGATACGCAGTATTTT. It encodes CATRGYTDTQYF.

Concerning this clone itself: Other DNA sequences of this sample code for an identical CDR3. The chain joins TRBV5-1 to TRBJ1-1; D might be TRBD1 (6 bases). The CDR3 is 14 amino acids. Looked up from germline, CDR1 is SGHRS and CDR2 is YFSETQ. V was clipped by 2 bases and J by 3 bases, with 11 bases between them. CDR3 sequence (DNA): TGCGCCAGCAGCTTACAGGGTGGGGACACTGAAGCTTTCTTT. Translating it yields CASSLQGGDTEAFF.

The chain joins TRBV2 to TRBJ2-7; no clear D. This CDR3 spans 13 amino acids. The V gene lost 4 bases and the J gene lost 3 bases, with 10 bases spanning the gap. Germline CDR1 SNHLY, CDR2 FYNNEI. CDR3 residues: CASSVSRYYEQYF. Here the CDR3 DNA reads TGTGCCAGCAGTGTGAGCAGGTACTACGAGCAGTACTTC.

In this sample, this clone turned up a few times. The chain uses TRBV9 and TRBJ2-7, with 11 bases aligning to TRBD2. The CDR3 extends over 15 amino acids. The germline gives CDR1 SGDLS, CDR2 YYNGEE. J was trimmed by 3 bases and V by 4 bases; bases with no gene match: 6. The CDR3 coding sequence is TGTGCCAGCAGCCTATTAGGACTAGCGGGCTACGAGCAGTACTTC. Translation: CASSLLGLAGYEQYF.

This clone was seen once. The CDR3 region is CSAILGNGYTF. CDR3 in DNA: TGCAGTGCCATCTTGGGAAATGGCTACACCTTC. The rearrangement joins TRBV20-1 to TRBJ1-2, with D unresolved. The CDR3 is made up of 11 amino acids. CDR1 DFQATT and CDR2 SNEGSKA come from the germline V gene (reference sequence). V was shortened by 6 bases and J by 6 bases, with 11 bases between the two germline ends.

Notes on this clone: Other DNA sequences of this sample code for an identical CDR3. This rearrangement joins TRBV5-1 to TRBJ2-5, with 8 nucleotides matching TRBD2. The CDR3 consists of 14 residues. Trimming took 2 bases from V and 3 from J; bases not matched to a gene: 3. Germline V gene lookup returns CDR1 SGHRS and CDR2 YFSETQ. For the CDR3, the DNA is TGCGCCAGCAGCTTAACTAGCGGAAAAGAGACCCAGTACTTC. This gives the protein CASSLTSGKETQYF.

For the CDR3, the DNA is TGTGCCAGCAGCCAAATGTGGGGGGCCCCTGAAGCTTTCTTT. Amino acid sequence: CASSQMWGAPEAFF. The rearrangement uses TRBV7-8 and TRBJ1-1; D might be TRBD1 (6 bases). Germline assignment: CDR1 SGHVS and CDR2 FQNEAQ. V was clipped by 5 bases and J by 6 bases, with 16 bases between them. The CDR3 is made up of 14 amino acids.

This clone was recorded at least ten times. Here the CDR3 DNA reads TGTGCCAGCAGTGATTCGGAGAAGGAGACCCAGTACTTC. Residues: CASSDSEKETQYF. This chain links TRBV6-1 with TRBJ2-5; D is unclear. The CDR3 consists of 13 residues. Germline V CDR1 and CDR2: MNHNS, SASEGT. V was cut by 3 bases and J by 5 bases, with 10 bases left in between.

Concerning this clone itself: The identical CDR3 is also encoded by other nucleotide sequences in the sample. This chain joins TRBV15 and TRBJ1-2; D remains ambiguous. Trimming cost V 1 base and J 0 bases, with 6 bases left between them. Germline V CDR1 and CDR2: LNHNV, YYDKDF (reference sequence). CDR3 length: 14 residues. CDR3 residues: CATSRGTANYGYTF. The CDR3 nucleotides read TGTGCCACCAGCAGAGGAACGGCTAACTATGGCTACACCTTC.

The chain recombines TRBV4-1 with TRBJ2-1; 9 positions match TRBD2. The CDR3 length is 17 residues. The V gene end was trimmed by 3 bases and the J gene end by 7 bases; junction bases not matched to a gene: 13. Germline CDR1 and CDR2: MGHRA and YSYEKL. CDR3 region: CASSQIVAGGSRNEQFF. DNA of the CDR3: TGCGCCAGCAGCCAGATCGTCGCGGGAGGGTCGCGGAATGAGCAGTTCTTC.

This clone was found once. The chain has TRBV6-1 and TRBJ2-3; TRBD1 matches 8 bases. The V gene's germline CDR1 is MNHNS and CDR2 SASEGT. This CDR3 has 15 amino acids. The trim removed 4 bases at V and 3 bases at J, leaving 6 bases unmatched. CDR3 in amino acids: CASSVNDRGTDTQYF. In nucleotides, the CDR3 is TGTGCCAGCAGTGTAAATGACAGGGGTACAGATACGCAGTATTTT.

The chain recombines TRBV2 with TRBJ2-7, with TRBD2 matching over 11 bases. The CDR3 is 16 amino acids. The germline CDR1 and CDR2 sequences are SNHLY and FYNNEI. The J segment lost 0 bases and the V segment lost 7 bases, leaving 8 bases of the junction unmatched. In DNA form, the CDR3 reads TGTGCCAGCAAGGTAGCGGGAGGGCCCGGCTCCTACGAGCAGTACTTC. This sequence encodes CASKVAGGPGSYEQYF.

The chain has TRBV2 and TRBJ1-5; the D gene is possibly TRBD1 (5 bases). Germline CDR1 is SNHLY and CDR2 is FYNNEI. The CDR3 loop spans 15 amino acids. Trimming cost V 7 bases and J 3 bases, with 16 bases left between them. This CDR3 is CASTRGGVSNQPQHF. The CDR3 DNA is TGTGCCAGCACCAGAGGAGGGGTTTCCAATCAGCCCCAGCATTTT. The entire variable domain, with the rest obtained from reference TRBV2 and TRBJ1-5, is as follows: EPEVTQTPSHQVTQMGQEVILRCVPISNHLYFYWYRQILGQKVEFLVSFYNNEISEKSEIFDDQFSVERPDGSNFTLKIRSTKLEDSAMYFCASTRGGVSNQPQHFGDGTRLSIL.

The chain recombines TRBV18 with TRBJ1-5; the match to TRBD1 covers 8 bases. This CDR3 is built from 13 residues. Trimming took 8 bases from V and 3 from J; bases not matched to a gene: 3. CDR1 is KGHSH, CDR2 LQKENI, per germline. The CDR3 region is CASADRVNQPQHF. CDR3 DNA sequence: TGTGCCAGCGCGGACAGGGTCAATCAGCCCCAGCATTTT.